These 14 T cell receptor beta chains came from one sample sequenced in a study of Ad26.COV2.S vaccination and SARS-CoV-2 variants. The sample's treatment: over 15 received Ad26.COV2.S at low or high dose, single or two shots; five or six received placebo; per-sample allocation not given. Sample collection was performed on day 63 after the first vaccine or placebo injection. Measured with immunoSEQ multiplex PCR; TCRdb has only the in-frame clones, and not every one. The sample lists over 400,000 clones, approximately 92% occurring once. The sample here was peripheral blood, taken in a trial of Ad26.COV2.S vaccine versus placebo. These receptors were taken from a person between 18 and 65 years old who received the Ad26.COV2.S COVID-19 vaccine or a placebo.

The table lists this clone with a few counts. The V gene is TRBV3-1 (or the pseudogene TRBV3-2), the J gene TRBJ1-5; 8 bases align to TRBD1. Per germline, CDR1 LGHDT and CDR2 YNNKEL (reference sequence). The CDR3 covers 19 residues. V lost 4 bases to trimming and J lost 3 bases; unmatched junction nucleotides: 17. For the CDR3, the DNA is TGTGCCAGCAGCCCCATGACAACGCCCGACAGGGGAGTCAATCAGCCCCAGCATTTT. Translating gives CASSPMTTPDRGVNQPQHF.

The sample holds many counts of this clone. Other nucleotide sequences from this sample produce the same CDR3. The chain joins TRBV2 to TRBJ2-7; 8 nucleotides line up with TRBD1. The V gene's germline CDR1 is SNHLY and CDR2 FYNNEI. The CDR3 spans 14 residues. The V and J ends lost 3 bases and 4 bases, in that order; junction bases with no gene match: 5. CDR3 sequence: CASSDQGASYEQYV. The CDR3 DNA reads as TGTGCCAGCAGTGATCAGGGGGCGTCGTACGAGCAGTACGTC.

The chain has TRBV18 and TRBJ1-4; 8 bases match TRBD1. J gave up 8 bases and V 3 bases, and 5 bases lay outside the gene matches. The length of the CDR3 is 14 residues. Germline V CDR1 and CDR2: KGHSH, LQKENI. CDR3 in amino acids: CASSPGQGREKLFF. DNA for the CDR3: TGTGCCAGCTCACCTGGACAGGGTAGGGAAAAACTGTTTTTT.

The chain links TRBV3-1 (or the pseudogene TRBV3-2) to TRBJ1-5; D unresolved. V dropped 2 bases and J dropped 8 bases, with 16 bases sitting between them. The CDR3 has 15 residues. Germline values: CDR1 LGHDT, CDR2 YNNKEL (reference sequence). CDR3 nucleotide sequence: TGTGCCAGCAGCCAAAGTGGTCAGAGTTGGGAGCCCCAGCATTTT. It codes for CASSQSGQSWEPQHF.

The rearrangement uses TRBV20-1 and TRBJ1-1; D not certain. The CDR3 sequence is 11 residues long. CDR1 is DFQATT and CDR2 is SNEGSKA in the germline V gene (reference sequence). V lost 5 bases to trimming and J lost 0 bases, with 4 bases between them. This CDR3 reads CSAVMNTEAFF. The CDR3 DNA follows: TGCAGTGCTGTCATGAACACTGAAGCTTTCTTT.

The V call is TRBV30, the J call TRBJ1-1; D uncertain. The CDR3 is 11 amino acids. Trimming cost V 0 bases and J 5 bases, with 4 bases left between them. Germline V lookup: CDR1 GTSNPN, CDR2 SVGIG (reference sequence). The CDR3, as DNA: TGTGCCTGGAGTGTCTCGACTGAAGCTTTCTTT. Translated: CAWSVSTEAFF.

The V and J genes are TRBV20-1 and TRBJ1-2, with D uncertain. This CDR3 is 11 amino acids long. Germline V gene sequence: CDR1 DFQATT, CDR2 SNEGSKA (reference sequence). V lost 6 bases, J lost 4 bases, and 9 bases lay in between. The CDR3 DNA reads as TGCAGTGCCGAGGGTGGCTATGGCTACACCTTC. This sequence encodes CSAEGGYGYTF.

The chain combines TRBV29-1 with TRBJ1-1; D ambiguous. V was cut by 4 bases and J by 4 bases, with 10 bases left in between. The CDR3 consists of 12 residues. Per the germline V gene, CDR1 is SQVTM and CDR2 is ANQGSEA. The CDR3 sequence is CSVGGYRTEAFF. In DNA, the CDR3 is TGCAGCGTTGGGGGATATCGCACTGAAGCTTTCTTT.

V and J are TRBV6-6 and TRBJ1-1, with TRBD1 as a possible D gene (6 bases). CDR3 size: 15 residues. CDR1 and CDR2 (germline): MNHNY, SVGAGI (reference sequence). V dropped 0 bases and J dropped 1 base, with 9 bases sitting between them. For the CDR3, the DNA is TGTGCCAGCAGTTACTCGAGAGGGGGGAACACTGAAGCTTTCTTT. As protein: CASSYSRGGNTEAFF.

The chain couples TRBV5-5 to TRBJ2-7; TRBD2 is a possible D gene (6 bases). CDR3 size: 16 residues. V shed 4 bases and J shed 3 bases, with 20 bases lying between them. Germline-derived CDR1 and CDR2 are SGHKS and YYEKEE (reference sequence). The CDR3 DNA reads TGTGCCAGCAGCGGGCGGGGCGGGCCCTTCCTCTACGAGCAGTACTTC. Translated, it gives CASSGRGGPFLYEQYF.

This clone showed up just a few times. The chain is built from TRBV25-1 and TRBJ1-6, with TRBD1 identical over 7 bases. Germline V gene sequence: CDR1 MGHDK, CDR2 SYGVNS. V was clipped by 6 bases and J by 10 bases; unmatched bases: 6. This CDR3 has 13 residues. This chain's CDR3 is CASSRQGESPLHF. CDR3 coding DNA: TGTGCCAGCAGCCGACAGGGAGAATCACCCCTCCACTTT.

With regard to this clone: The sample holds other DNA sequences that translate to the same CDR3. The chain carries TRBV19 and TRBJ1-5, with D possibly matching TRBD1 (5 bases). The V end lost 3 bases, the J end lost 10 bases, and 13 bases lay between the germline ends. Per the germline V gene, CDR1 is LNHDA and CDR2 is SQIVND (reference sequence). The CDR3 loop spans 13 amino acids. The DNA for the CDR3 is TGTGCCAGTAGTATCGGGACCGGTAGTCCCCAGCATTTT. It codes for CASSIGTGSPQHF.

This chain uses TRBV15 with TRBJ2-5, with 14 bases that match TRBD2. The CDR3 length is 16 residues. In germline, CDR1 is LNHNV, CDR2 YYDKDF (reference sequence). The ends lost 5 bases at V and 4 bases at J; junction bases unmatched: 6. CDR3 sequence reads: CATSAGLAGGGETQYF. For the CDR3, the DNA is TGTGCCACCAGCGCAGGACTAGCGGGGGGAGGAGAGACCCAGTACTTC.

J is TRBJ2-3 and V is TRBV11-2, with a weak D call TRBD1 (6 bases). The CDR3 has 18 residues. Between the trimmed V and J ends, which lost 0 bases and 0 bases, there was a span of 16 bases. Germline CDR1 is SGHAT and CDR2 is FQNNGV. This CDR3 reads CASSLDLIRQGSTDTQYF. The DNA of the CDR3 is TGTGCCAGCAGCTTAGATCTAATTCGGCAGGGGAGCACAGATACGCAGTATTTT.